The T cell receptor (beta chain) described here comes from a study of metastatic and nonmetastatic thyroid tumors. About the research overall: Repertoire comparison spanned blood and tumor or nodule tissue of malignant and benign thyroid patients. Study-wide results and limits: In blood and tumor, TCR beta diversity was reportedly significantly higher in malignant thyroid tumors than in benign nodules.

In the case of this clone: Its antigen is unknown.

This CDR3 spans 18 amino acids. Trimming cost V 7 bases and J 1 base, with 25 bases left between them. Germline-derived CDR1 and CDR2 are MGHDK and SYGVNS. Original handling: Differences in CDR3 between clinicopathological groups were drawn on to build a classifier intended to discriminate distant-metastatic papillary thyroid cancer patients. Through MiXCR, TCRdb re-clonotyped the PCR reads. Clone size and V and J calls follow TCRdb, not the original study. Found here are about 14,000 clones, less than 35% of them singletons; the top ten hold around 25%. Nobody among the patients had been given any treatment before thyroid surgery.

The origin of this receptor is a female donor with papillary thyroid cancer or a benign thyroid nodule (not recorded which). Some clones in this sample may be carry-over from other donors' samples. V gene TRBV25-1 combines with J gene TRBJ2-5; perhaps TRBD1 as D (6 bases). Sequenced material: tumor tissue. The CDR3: CASIPPLNRAPPQETQYF. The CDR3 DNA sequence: TGTGCCAGCATACCTCCACTCAACAGGGCCCCCCCCCAAGAGACCCAGTACTTC.